This T cell receptor beta chain was retrieved from a study of cytomegalovirus exposure and HLA in healthy donors. The wider study: Within an early data release were around 80 million unique TCRs drawn from HLA-typed donors. Study results and limitations: Reports showed the classifier diagnosing cytomegalovirus status with high specificity and sensitivity.

In germline, CDR1 is SNHLY, CDR2 FYNNEI. This CDR3 comprises 17 residues. V lost 5 bases to trimming and J lost 0 bases; unmatched junction nucleotides: 8. Turning to this clone: Its antigen is not identified.

Primers: 60 Vbeta forward and 13 Jbeta reverse. The protocol was immunoSEQ multiplex PCR, while the TCRdb copy is restricted to in-frame clones and leaves out a portion. The sample lists some 110,000 clones; over 70% were seen once. Material: PBMCs. This chain links TRBV2 with TRBJ1-5; 9 bases map to TRBD1. This receptor was taken from a female donor in good health and CMV-seronegative. CDR3 protein: CASSLDWTGDSNQPQHF. The CDR3 DNA reads as TGTGCCAGCAGTCTAGATTGGACAGGGGATAGCAATCAGCCCCAGCATTTT.